A selection of T cell receptor beta chains follows, all from one sample in a study of blood T cell repertoires in COVID-19. The repertoire was sequenced with immunoSEQ multiplex PCR; TCRdb's copy has only in-frame clones and lacks some. The data show approximately 140,000 clones, 70% to 90% seen once. Sequenced material: peripheral blood. The receptor set was obtained from a human donor in a cohort sampled during active COVID-19. The CDR3 runs from the conserved cysteine through the conserved F or W. The D gene is left open where the match is weak. A row's size may be missing; if present it is once, few, many or a size class.

d_call j_call clone_size v_call cdr3_nt cdr3_aa
TRBD2 TRBJ2-3 - TRBV5-4 TGTGCCAGCAGCCGAGAGGGGACTAGCGGGGGGAGCACAGATACGCAGTATTTT CASSREGTSGGSTDTQYF
TRBD2 TRBJ2-7 - TRBV7-8 TGTGCCAGCAGCCCCGCGGGACTAGCGGGGGTGGGCGAGCAGTACTTC CASSPAGLAGVGEQYF
- TRBJ2-7 - TRBV5-1 TGCGCCAGCAGGATCGGGACACCGATGTCCTACGAGCAGTACTTC CASRIGTPMSYEQYF
TRBD2 TRBJ2-3 - TRBV6-2/TRBV6-3 TGTGCCAGCAGTTTCGGGGGGGCAATTGGAGATACGCAGTATTTT CASSFGGAIGDTQYF
TRBD2 TRBJ2-3 - TRBV3-1/TRBV3-2 TGTGCCAGCAGACATACTAGCGGGGGGGGCCCAGATACGCAGTATTTT CASRHTSGGGPDTQYF
TRBD1 TRBJ1-1 - TRBV7-9 TGTGCCAGCAGCTTCGCCGACAGGGGAAGTACTGAAGCTTTCTTT CASSFADRGSTEAFF
- TRBJ2-5 - TRBV18 TGTGCCAGCTCACCTTCCTACCAAGAGACCCAGTACTTC CASSPSYQETQYF
TRBD1 TRBJ1-1 - TRBV19 TGTGCCAGTAGTCACCGGACAGGGAGGAACACTGAAGCTTTCTTT CASSHRTGRNTEAFF
- TRBJ2-7 - TRBV13 TGTGCCAGCAGCTTAGGGGCTAGCGCCGAGCAGTACTTC CASSLGASAEQYF
TRBD1 TRBJ1-5 once TRBV7-9 TGTGCCAGCAGCTTAGTCGGGGACAGGGGCAATCAGCCCCAGCATTTT CASSLVGDRGNQPQHF
TRBD1 TRBJ1-3 - TRBV28 TGTGCCAGCAGTAGGGACAGGGGAAACACCATATATTTT CASSRDRGNTIYF
TRBD2 TRBJ2-7 once TRBV7-9 TGTGCCAGCAGCTTAGCCCCCGGGACTAGCGGGGGCCTAGGTGAGCAGTACTTC CASSLAPGTSGGLGEQYF
TRBD1 TRBJ1-4 - TRBV2 TGTGCCGGCGATGACAGGGCCACGAATGAAAAACTGTTTTTT CAGDDRATNEKLFF
- TRBJ1-1 - TRBV4-3 TGCGCCAGCAGCGCATCCAGGACTATGAACACTGAAGCTTTCTTT CASSASRTMNTEAFF
TRBD1 TRBJ1-4 - TRBV19 TGTGCCAGTAGTCCAGGGGGCGCGTTTGAAAAACTGTTTTTT CASSPGGAFEKLFF